A single sample is the source of the 5 T cell receptor beta chains below, sequenced in a study of OX40 agonist ivuxolimab in advanced cancers. Produced via immunoSEQ multiplex PCR; TCRdb's table is partial and in-frame only. The sample has about 68,000 clones, about 89% seen once. The sequenced sample was CD4+ or CD8+ T cells sorted from blood, obtained in a trial of the OX40 agonist ivuxolimab. The receptors come from an adult with an advanced solid tumor such as melanoma, head and neck, liver or kidney cancer.

V gene TRBV19 combines with J gene TRBJ1-5, with a weak D call TRBD1 (6 bases). V was trimmed by 3 bases and J by 7 bases, leaving 13 bases between them. Germline CDR1 reads LNHDA; CDR2 reads SQIVND (reference sequence). The CDR3 has 14 residues. CDR3: CASSIAGRGQPQHF. CDR3 in DNA: TGTGCCAGTAGTATCGCGGGCAGGGGACAGCCCCAGCATTTT.

This sequence joins TRBV6-5 and TRBJ1-4, with D hard to call. The CDR3 is 11 amino acids. Trimming left V 6 bases short and J 5 bases short, with 4 bases between. Per the germline V gene, CDR1 is MNHEY and CDR2 is SVGAGI. CDR3 DNA: TGTGCCAGCAGCAACAATGAAAAACTGTTTTTT. Translating gives CASSNNEKLFF.

In this sample, this clone turned up a few times. The gene calls are TRBV5-1 and TRBJ2-1; TRBD2 agrees at 9 bases. The V gene's germline CDR1 is SGHRS and CDR2 YFSETQ. The V segment lost 0 bases and the J segment 6 bases; nucleotides outside the gene matches: 7. The CDR3 sequence is 16 residues long. Here the CDR3 DNA reads TGCGCCAGCAGCTTGGCTCCTAGCGGGACGACCAATGAGCAGTTCTTC. This sequence encodes CASSLAPSGTTNEQFF. The full variable domain, in which reference TRBV5-1 and TRBJ2-1 provide the parts outside the CDR3, is KAGVTQTPRYLIKTRGQQVTLSCSPISGHRSVSWYQQTPGQGLQFLFEYFSETQRNKGNFPGRFSGRQFSNSRSEMNVSTLELGDSALYLCASSLAPSGTTNEQFFGPGTRLTVL.

The chain combines TRBV5-1 with TRBJ2-3; 8 nucleotides agree with TRBD1. V was clipped by 7 bases and J by 7 bases; unmatched bases: 8. The CDR3 is made up of 13 amino acids. Germline CDR1 reads SGHRS; CDR2 reads YFSETQ. The CDR3 loop is CASRDRLGYTQYF. The CDR3 DNA sequence: TGCGCCAGCCGGGACAGGCTCGGATATACGCAGTATTTT.

The rearrangement links TRBV27 to TRBJ2-5; D unclear. The V and J ends lost 8 bases and 1 base respectively, with 5 bases between them. Germline values: CDR1 MNHEY, CDR2 SMNVEV (reference sequence). This CDR3 comprises 11 residues. The chain's CDR3 is CASGRQETQYF. CDR3 nucleotides: TGTGCCAGCGGTCGCCAAGAGACCCAGTACTTC.